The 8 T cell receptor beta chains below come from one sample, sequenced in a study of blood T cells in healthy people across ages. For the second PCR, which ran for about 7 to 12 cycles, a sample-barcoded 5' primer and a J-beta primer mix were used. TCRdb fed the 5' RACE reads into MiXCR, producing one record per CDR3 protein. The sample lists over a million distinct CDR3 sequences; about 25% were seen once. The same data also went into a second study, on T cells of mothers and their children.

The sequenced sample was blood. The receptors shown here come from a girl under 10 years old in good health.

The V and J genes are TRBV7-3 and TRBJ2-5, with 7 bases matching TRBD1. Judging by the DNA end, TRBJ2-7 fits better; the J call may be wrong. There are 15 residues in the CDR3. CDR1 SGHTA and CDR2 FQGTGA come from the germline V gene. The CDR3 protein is CASSLGDGTAYEQYF. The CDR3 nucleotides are TGTGCCAGCAGTTTAGGGGACGGGACAGCCTACGAGCAGTACTTC.

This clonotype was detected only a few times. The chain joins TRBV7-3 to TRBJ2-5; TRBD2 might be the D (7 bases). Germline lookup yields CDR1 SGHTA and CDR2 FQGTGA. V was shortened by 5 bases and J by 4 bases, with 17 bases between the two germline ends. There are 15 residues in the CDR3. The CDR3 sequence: CASSPKGGARETQYF. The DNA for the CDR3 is TGTGCCAGCAGCCCAAAAGGGGGGGCACGAGAGACCCAGTACTTC.

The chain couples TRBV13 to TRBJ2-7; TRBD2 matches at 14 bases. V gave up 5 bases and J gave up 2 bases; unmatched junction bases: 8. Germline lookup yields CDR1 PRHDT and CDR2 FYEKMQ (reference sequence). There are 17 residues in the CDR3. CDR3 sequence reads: CASSARTSGGFAYEQYF. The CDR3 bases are TGTGCCAGCAGCGCAAGGACTAGCGGGGGGTTCGCCTACGAGCAGTACTTC.

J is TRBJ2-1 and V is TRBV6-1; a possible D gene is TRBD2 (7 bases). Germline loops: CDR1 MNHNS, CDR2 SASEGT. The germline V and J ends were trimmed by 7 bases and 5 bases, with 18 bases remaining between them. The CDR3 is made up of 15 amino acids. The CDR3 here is CASIFPGGPDNEQFF. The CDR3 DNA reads TGTGCCAGCATTTTTCCGGGGGGCCCTGACAATGAGCAGTTCTTC.

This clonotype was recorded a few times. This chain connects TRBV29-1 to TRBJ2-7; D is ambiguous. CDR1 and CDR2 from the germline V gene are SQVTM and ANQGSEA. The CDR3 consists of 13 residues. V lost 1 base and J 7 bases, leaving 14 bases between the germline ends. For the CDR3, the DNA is TGCAGCGTTGAAGGGACGGTGGATGAGGAGCAGTACTTC. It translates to CSVEGTVDEEQYF.

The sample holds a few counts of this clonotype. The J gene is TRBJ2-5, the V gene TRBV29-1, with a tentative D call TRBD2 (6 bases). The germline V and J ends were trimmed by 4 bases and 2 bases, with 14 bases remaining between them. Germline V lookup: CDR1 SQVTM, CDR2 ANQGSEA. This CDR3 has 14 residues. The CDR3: CSVGGLGGQETQYF. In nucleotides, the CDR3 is TGCAGCGTTGGTGGTTTGGGGGGTCAAGAGACCCAGTACTTC.

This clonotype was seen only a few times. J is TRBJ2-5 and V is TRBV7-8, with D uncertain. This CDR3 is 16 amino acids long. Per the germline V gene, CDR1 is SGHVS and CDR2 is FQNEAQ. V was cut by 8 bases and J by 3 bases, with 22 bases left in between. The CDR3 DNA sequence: TGTGCCAGCGGTGCGATATTTGAGGCCGTGGAAGAGACCCAGTACTTC. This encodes CASGAIFEAVEETQYF.

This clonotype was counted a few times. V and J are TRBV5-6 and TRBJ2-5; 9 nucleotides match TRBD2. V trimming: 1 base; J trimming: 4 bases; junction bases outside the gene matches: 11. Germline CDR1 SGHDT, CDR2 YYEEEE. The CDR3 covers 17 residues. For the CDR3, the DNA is TGTGCCAGCAGCTTGATAAGTAGCGGGAGACCCCCAGAGACCCAGTACTTC. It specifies CASSLISSGRPPETQYF.